The text below deals with one T cell receptor beta chain. Its antigen remains unidentified. Researchers amplified the TCR beta CDR3 regions from RNA transcripts. With the HTBI primer set, the TCR CDR3 went through a first round of RT-PCR. Each CDR3 protein is one row after TCRdb ran MiXCR on the multiplex PCR reads. The repertoire includes over 150,000 distinct CDR3 sequences, around 17% of them detected once, and over 45% sits in the top ten. This sample stems from a study of T cells in Graves' hyperthyroidism and ophthalmopathy. Pregnant or lactating patients were excluded, as were those with uncontrolled infection or other autoimmune disease. General observations from the study: The model anticipated ophthalmopathy a median about six months pre-onset.

Germline CDR1 SNHLY, CDR2 FYNNEI. J gave up 6 bases and V 5 bases, and 10 bases lay outside the gene matches. There are 15 residues in the CDR3. The source material was blood. This clonotype was sampled from a woman aged 45-60 years with Graves' hyperthyroidism. V usage is TRBV2 and J usage is TRBJ2-5, with 9 bases that match TRBD1. The CDR3 DNA is TGTGCCAGCAGTCCTTGGACAGGGGTCGAGAAGACCCAGTACTTC. It codes for CASSPWTGVEKTQYF.